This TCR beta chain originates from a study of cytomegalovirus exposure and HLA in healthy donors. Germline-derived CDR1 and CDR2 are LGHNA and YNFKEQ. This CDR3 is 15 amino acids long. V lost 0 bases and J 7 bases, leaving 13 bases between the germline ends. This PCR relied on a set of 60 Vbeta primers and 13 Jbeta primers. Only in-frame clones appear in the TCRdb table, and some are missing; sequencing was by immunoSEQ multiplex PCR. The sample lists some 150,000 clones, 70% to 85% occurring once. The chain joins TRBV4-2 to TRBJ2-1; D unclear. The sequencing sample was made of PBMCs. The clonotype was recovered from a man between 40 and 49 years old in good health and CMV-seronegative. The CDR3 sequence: CASSQDRLTGNEQFF. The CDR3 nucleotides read TGTGCCAGCAGCCAAGACAGGCTAACTGGGAATGAGCAGTTCTTC.